The 21 T cell receptor beta chains given below trace back to one sample, sequenced in a study of blood T cell repertoires in COVID-19. Measured with immunoSEQ multiplex PCR; TCRdb has only the in-frame clones, and not every one. The data contain over 50,000 clones, approximately 91% of them singletons. The sequencing input was peripheral blood. These receptors came from a man between 50 and 59 years old with active COVID-19.

The rearrangement uses TRBV10-3 and TRBJ1-2; D is unresolved. CDR1 is ENHRY and CDR2 is SYGVKD in the germline V gene. V lost 5 bases and J lost 8, with 9 bases in between. The length of the CDR3 is 11 residues. The CDR3 DNA follows: TGTGCCATCAGTCCCGAGCGGGGCTACACCTTC. It is translated as CAISPERGYTF.

This chain links TRBV3-1 (or the pseudogene TRBV3-2) with TRBJ1-5, with a possible D match to TRBD1 (6 bases). The CDR3 runs 15 residues. V was pared by 4 bases and J by 2 bases, with 12 bases between. Germline loops: CDR1 LGHDT, CDR2 YNNKEL (reference sequence). This CDR3 is CASSPGRGGNQPQHF. The CDR3 DNA reads as TGTGCCAGCAGCCCAGGGAGGGGGGGCAATCAGCCCCAGCATTTT.

The chain recombines TRBV5-1 with TRBJ1-2; D gene uncertain. V dropped 0 bases and J dropped 2 bases, with 8 bases sitting between them. CDR1 and CDR2 from the germline V gene are SGHRS and YFSETQ. This CDR3 region has 14 residues. CDR3 amino acids: CASSLDRENYGYTF. The CDR3, as DNA: TGCGCCAGCAGCTTGGATCGGGAAAACTATGGCTACACCTTC.

This chain connects TRBV7-2 to TRBJ2-3, with 9 positions matching TRBD2. The CDR3 totals 15 residues. Germline assignment: CDR1 SGHTA and CDR2 FQGNSA. The trim removed 3 bases at V and 4 bases at J, leaving 5 bases unmatched. CDR3 protein: CASSLAGGPPDTQYF. As DNA, the CDR3 is TGTGCCAGCAGCTTGGCGGGGGGGCCTCCAGATACGCAGTATTTT. The full variable domain, completed using reference TRBV7-2 and TRBJ2-3, is GAGVSQSPSNKVTEKGKDVELRCDPISGHTALYWYRQSLGQGLEFLIYFQGNSAPDKSGLPSDRFSAERTGGSVSTLTIQRTQQEDSAVYLCASSLAGGPPDTQYFGPGTRLTVL.

V and J are TRBV9 and TRBJ1-2; the D is unclear. The germline V gene encodes CDR1 SGDLS and CDR2 YYNGEE. There are 12 residues in the CDR3. Trimming stripped 4 bases from V and 5 bases from J, with 9 bases between. CDR3 nucleotide sequence: TGTGCCAGCAGCAACAGTGGGTATGGCTACACCTTC. As protein: CASSNSGYGYTF.

The chain employs TRBV11-2 and TRBJ2-5, with a possible D match to TRBD2 (6 bases). The V gene's germline CDR1 is SGHAT and CDR2 FQNNGV. This CDR3 contains 13 residues. Trimming shortened V by 3 bases and J by 2 bases, and 7 bases separated the two germline ends. In DNA form, the CDR3 reads TGTGCCAGCAGCTTGGGACTTCAAGAGACCCAGTACTTC. It specifies CASSLGLQETQYF.

V and J are TRBV5-1 and TRBJ1-1, with TRBD1 as a possible D gene (5 bases). Trimming stripped 0 bases from V and 0 bases from J, with 12 bases between. Germline CDR1 SGHRS, CDR2 YFSETQ. The CDR3 is made up of 16 amino acids. The CDR3 sequence: CASSLAQGRMNTEAFF. CDR3 bases: TGCGCCAGCAGCTTGGCCCAGGGTAGGATGAACACTGAAGCTTTCTTT.

The CDR3 bases are TGCGCCAGCAGCTTGGCCGGCAGGGGAGGCTACACCTTC. Encoded protein: CASSLAGRGGYTF. The V gene is TRBV5-1, the J gene TRBJ1-2; possibly TRBD1 for D (6 bases). With 0 bases removed from V and 8 bases from J, the gap between germline ends came to 11 bases. The CDR3 is made up of 13 amino acids. Looked up from germline, CDR1 is SGHRS and CDR2 is YFSETQ.

The chain has TRBV9 and TRBJ2-2; D unclear. The CDR3 has 14 residues. Deletions cut 4 bases from V and 0 bases from J, with 7 bases between. Germline V gives CDR1 SGDLS, CDR2 YYNGEE. The CDR3 sequence: CASSTLANTGELFF. The DNA for the CDR3 is TGTGCCAGCAGCACTTTAGCGAACACCGGGGAGCTGTTTTTT.

The chain carries TRBV18 and TRBJ1-3; a possible D gene is TRBD1 (5 bases). There are 16 residues in the CDR3. Germline lookup yields CDR1 KGHSH and CDR2 LQKENI. V lost 3 bases and J 0 bases, leaving 12 bases between the germline ends. This CDR3 is CASSPTDMASGNTIYF. CDR3 nucleotide sequence: TGTGCCAGCTCACCCACGGACATGGCCTCTGGAAACACCATATATTTT.

This clone was counted a single time. The CDR3: CASSSGVIKFF. The CDR3 bases are TGTGCCAGCAGTTCAGGGGTAATAAAGTTCTTC. The chain links TRBV6-2 or TRBV6-3 to TRBJ2-1; tentatively, D is TRBD1 (6 bases). The CDR3 has 11 residues. Trimming pared 4 bases from V and 14 bases from J, leaving 12 bases between. Germline-derived CDR1 and CDR2 are MNHEY and SVGEGT.

Here the CDR3 reads CASSPRDHNTGELFF. The DNA of the CDR3 is TGTGCCAGCAGCCCGCGGGACCACAACACCGGGGAGCTGTTTTTT. This chain links TRBV3-1 (or the pseudogene TRBV3-2) with TRBJ2-2, with D tentatively TRBD2 (6 bases). CDR3 length: 15 amino acids. Germline V gives CDR1 LGHDT, CDR2 YNNKEL (reference sequence). Between the trimmed V and J ends, which lost 4 bases and 2 bases, there was a span of 11 bases.

CDR3 DNA sequence: TGTGCCATCCCTTGGACAGGGGCTAAGAATTCACCCCTCCACTTT. Its protein product is CAIPWTGAKNSPLHF. V is TRBV6-5 and J is TRBJ1-6, with 9 nucleotides matching TRBD1. V was clipped by 10 bases and J by 7 bases; unmatched bases: 11. This CDR3 contains 15 residues. Germline V lookup: CDR1 MNHEY, CDR2 SVGAGI.

The chain combines TRBV6-5 with TRBJ2-3; 11 bases align to TRBD2. V was pared by 6 bases and J by 5 bases, with 7 bases of the junction left unmatched. Per germline, CDR1 MNHEY and CDR2 SVGAGI. The length of the CDR3 is 15 residues. The CDR3 loop reads CASRPASGGKDTQYF. CDR3 in DNA: TGTGCCAGCAGACCCGCTAGCGGGGGGAAAGATACGCAGTATTTT.

A single count supports this clone. The chain combines TRBV11-2 with TRBJ2-3, with 8 bases that match TRBD1. Trimming took 5 bases from V and 9 from J; bases not matched to a gene: 13. This CDR3 has 15 residues. Germline CDR1 SGHAT, CDR2 FQNNGV. The chain's CDR3 is CASSHLDRALGTQYF. The CDR3 DNA sequence: TGTGCCAGCAGCCATCTGGACAGGGCCCTTGGCACGCAGTATTTT.

The CDR3 region has the DNA TGCGCCAGCAGCACGGCCGGACAGGGATTTGAAAAACTGTTTTTT. Its protein is CASSTAGQGFEKLFF. This rearrangement joins TRBV4-1 to TRBJ1-4; 8 bases align to TRBD1. This CDR3 spans 15 amino acids. Germline V gene lookup returns CDR1 MGHRA and CDR2 YSYEKL. The trim removed 5 bases at V and 7 bases at J, leaving 9 bases unmatched.

The V and J genes are TRBV6-1 and TRBJ1-3, with D possibly being TRBD1 (5 bases). The V end lost 4 bases, the J end lost 1 base, and 14 bases lay between the germline ends. The CDR3 consists of 16 residues. The germline V gene encodes CDR1 MNHNS and CDR2 SASEGT. CDR3: CASSGARRGSGNTIYF. DNA for the CDR3: TGTGCCAGCAGTGGGGCCAGGAGGGGATCTGGAAACACCATATATTTT.

The V and J genes are TRBV6-5 and TRBJ2-3; D might be TRBD2 (6 bases). V lost 7 bases and J 0 bases, leaving 11 bases between the germline ends. The germline gives CDR1 MNHEY, CDR2 SVGAGI. There are 14 residues in the CDR3. The CDR3 nucleotides read TGTGCCAGCACGGCGGGGACTAGCACAGATACGCAGTATTTT. As protein: CASTAGTSTDTQYF.

This sequence joins TRBV11-3 and TRBJ2-6; possible D gene TRBD1, 5 bases. Germline V gene lookup returns CDR1 SGHNT and CDR2 YENEEA. The V and J ends lost 4 bases and 2 bases respectively, with 9 bases between them. CDR3 length: 15 residues. The CDR3 coding sequence is TGTGCCAGCAGCTCCCAGGGCACTGGGGCCAACGTCCTGACTTTC. The encoded protein is CASSSQGTGANVLTF.

The J gene is TRBJ2-7, the V gene TRBV6-5; 10 nucleotides align to TRBD1. This CDR3 has 15 residues. Germline lookup yields CDR1 MNHEY and CDR2 SVGAGI. V lost 7 bases and J lost 4; bases outside the gene matches: 10. In nucleotides, the CDR3 is TGTGCCAGCATTCCAGTGGCGGGACAGGGGTACGAGCAGTACTTC. Its protein product is CASIPVAGQGYEQYF.

The chain carries TRBV4-3 and TRBJ2-5; 8 bases fit TRBD1. CDR3 length: 13 amino acids. CDR1 LGHNA and CDR2 YSLEER come from the germline V gene. CDR3 region: CSLPDRGGETQYF. The CDR3 DNA reads as TGCTCCCTGCCCGACAGGGGCGGAGAGACCCAGTACTTC.